Following are 3 T cell receptor beta chains from one sample sequenced in a study of CD8 T cells in Susac syndrome. Random hexamers were used to reverse transcribe the RNA input (about 0.5 to 1 ug). TCRdb re-derived calls from the immunoSEQ multiplex PCR reads in MiXCR, one entry per CDR3 protein. The data contain some 300,000 distinct CDR3 sequences, 89% of them seen just once; the ten biggest clones take up 0.18%. Sequencing was performed on CD8+ T cells from PBMCs. The receptor source for this set is a human donor with multiple sclerosis.

V usage is TRBV9 and J usage is TRBJ1-1, with a weak D call TRBD1 (5 bases). The CDR3 covers 18 residues. The ends were cut back, 3 bases at V and 3 bases at J, with 24 bases in the middle. Germline V gene lookup returns CDR1 SGDLS and CDR2 YYNGEE. The CDR3 nucleotides are TGTGCCAGCAGCGCCACCGGGACGGCACGAATCGCTTACACTGAAGCTTTCTTT. Amino acids: CASSATGTARIAYTEAFF.

This sequence joins TRBV6-5 and TRBJ2-7; 7 positions agree with TRBD1. The length of the CDR3 is 14 residues. CDR1 and CDR2 (germline): MNHEY, SVGAGI. The V and J ends lost 4 bases and 7 bases, in that order; junction bases with no gene match: 10. The CDR3 sequence: CASSSTAGQAEQYF. In nucleotides, the CDR3 is TGTGCCAGCAGTTCCACCGCTGGACAGGCTGAGCAGTACTTC.

The chain recombines TRBV29-1 with TRBJ2-1; no firm D call. Per the germline V gene, CDR1 is SQVTM and CDR2 is ANQGSEA. V gave up 1 base and J gave up 10 bases, with 8 bases separating them. The CDR3 length is 11 residues. The CDR3 sequence is CSVEAGGEQFF. The CDR3 nucleotides read TGCAGCGTTGAAGCGGGTGGGGAGCAGTTCTTC.